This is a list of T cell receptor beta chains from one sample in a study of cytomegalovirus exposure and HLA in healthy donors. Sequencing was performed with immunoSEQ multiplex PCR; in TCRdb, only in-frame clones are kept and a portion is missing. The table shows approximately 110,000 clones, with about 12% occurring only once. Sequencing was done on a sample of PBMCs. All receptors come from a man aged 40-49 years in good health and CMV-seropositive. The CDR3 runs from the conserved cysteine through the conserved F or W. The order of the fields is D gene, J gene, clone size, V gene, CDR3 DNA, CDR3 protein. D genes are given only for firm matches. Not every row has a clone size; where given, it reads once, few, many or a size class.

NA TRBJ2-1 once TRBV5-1 TGCGCCAGCAGCCCCCCGCTTGGAGCCAATGAGCAGTTCTTC CASSPPLGANEQFF
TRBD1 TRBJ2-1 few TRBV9 TGTGCCAGCAGCGTAACCGGTGGACAGGGGGTCGATGAGCAGTTCTTC CASSVTGGQGVDEQFF
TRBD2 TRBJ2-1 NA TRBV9 TGTGCCAGCAGCACCCGACTAGCGGCCTTCTACAATGAGCAGTTCTTC CASSTRLAAFYNEQFF
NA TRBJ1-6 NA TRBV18 TGTGCCAGCTCACTTCAGGGAATACGGGGACTCTATAATTCACCCCTCCACTTT CASSLQGIRGLYNSPLHF
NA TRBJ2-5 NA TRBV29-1 TGCAGCGTTGAAGGTGGAGCACTACAAGAGACCCAGTACTTC CSVEGGALQETQYF
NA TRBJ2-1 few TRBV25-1 TGTGCCTACAGAAGGGGCAATGAGCAGTTCTTC CAYRRGNEQFF
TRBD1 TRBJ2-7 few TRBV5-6 TGTGCCAGCAGCTTAACCGGGACAGCTTTCTCCTACGAGCAGTACTTC CASSLTGTAFSYEQYF
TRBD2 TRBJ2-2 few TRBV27 TGTGCCAGCAGCCCCTTCGGGAGCGGGAGGCTGTTTTTT CASSPFGSGRLFF
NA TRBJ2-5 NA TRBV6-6 TGTGCCAGCAGTTACTTTCGAGGGAGTAAAGAGACCCAGTACTTC CASSYFRGSKETQYF
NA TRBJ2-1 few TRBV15 TGTGCCACCAGCAGAGATAGTAGCCGGGAGCAGTTCTTC CATSRDSSREQFF
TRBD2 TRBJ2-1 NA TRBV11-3 TGTGCCAGCAGCTTAGGACTAAGACTAGCGGGAGGGTACAATGAGCAGTTCTTC CASSLGLRLAGGYNEQFF
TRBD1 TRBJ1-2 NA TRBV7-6 TGTGCCAGCAGCCGAGGGGGGACAGTCAACTATGGCTACACCTTC CASSRGGTVNYGYTF
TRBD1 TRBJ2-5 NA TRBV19 TGTGCCAGTAGGGGACAGGGGCAGACCCAGTACTTC CASRGQGQTQYF
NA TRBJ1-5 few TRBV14 TGTGCCAGTCATAAAAACAGTGGGCTACTTTATAGTAATCAGCCCCAGCATTTT CASHKNSGLLYSNQPQHF
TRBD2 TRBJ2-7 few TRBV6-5 TGTGCCAGCAGTTACGCCTCTAGCGGTGCCGTCTACGAGCAGTACTTC CASSYASSGAVYEQYF
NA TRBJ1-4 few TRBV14 TGTGCCAGCAGCCAAGACAGGCGGCTGATTTCGGGGATTAATGAAAAACTGTTTTTT CASSQDRRLISGINEKLFF
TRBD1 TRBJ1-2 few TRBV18 TGTGCCAGCTCACAGGGACAGGGAGCCGCTAACTATGGCTACACCTTC CASSQGQGAANYGYTF
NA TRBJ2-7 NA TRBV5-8 TGTGCCAGCAGCTACAAAAACTACGAGCAGTACTTC CASSYKNYEQYF
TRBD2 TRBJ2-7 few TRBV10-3 TGTGCCATCAGTGAGTCAACGGGAGGGACCTACGAGCAGTACTTC CAISESTGGTYEQYF
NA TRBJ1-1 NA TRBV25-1 TGTGCCAGCCGAAGCTCCACAGGGCCCCAGGGGACTGAAGCTTTCTTT CASRSSTGPQGTEAFF
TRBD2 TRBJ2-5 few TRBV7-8 TGTGCCAGCAGCCGACTAGCGGGAGGGGAGACCCAGTACTTC CASSRLAGGETQYF
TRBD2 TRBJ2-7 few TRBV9 TGTGCCAGCAGCGTAGACCCAGCGGGAGAATTCGAGCAGTACTTC CASSVDPAGEFEQYF
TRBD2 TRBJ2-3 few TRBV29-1 TGCAGCGTTTCCGGACTAGCGGGAGTTTCAACAGATACGCAGTATTTT CSVSGLAGVSTDTQYF
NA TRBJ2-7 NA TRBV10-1 TGCGCCAGCAGTGAGGGCAGGGTCTCCTACGAGCAGTACTTC CASSEGRVSYEQYF
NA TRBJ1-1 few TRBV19 TGTGCCAGTAGATCCCCGCGGGGCCTTGAAGCTTTCTTT CASRSPRGLEAFF
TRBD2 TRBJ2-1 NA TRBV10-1 TGCGCCAGCAGTCCAGCGGGAGGTCGCTACAATGAGCAGTTCTTC CASSPAGGRYNEQFF
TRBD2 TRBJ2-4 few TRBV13 TGTGCCAGCAGCCCCCAGACTAGCGGGAATAAAGCCAAAAACATTCAGTACTTC CASSPQTSGNKAKNIQYF
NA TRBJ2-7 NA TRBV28 TGTGCCAGCGGGTACGGGGTCTACGAGCAGTACTTC CASGYGVYEQYF
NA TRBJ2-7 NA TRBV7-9 TGTGCCAGCAGCTTTACAGGGAAGTACGAGCAGTACTTC CASSFTGKYEQYF
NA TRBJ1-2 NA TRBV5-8 TGTGCCAGCAGCCGGACGGGGAACTATGGCTACACCTTC CASSRTGNYGYTF
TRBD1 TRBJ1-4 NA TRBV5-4 TGTGCCAGCAGCTTGAACAGGGGGATAGATGAAAAACTGTTTTTT CASSLNRGIDEKLFF
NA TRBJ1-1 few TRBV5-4 TGTGCCAGCAGCTTGGAGGGCGGGCGAAAGGCTGAAGCTTTCTTT CASSLEGGRKAEAFF
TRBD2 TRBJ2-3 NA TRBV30 TGTGCCTGGAGTACCCCGAGGACTAGCAGCACAGATACGCAGTATTTT CAWSTPRTSSTDTQYF
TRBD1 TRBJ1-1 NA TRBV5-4 TGTGCCAGCAGCCCCGGACAGGGCAACACTGAAGCTTTCTTT CASSPGQGNTEAFF
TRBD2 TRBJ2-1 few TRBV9 TGTGCCAGCAGCCCCCTAAGCGGGAGGGCCGCCAATGAGCAGTTCTTC CASSPLSGRAANEQFF
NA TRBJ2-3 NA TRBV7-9 TGTGCCAGCCCCCGGGAACAGGGAGAGGATACGCAGTATTTT CASPREQGEDTQYF
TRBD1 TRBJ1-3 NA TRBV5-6 TGTGCCAGCAGCCCGGGGACAGGCCGCTCTGGAAACACCATATATTTT CASSPGTGRSGNTIYF
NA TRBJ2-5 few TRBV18 TGTGCCAGCTCACCGAGGGTCAGGGAGACCCAGTACTTC CASSPRVRETQYF
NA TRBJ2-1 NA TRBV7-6 TGTGCCAGCAGCCCCTCCTACCCACCTGGTGAGCAGTTCTTC CASSPSYPPGEQFF
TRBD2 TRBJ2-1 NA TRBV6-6 TGTGCCAGCAGCGACGGACCAGGCGGGGGTGAGCAGTTCTTC CASSDGPGGGEQFF
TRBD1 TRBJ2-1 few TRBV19 TGTGCCAGTAGTATCCCCGGACAGGGGGGAAGCAATGAGCAGTTCTTC CASSIPGQGGSNEQFF
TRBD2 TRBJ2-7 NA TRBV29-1 TGCAGCGTCTTCGGGGGGACTAGCGGGAGATACGAGCAGTACTTC CSVFGGTSGRYEQYF
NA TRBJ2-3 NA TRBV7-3 TGTGCCAGCATGTCAACCGGGACAGATACGCAGTATTTT CASMSTGTDTQYF
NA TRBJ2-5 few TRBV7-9 TGTGCCAGCAGCTTAGCAACAGGGCAAGAGACCCAGTACTTC CASSLATGQETQYF
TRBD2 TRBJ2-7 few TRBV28 TGTGCCAGCAGCAGACTAGCGGGGGATCATACGAAGGGGCAGTACTTC CASSRLAGDHTKGQYF
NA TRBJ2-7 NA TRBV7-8 TGTGCCAGCAGCTTAGCTGGGGAGACCCCCTACGAGCAGTACTTC CASSLAGETPYEQYF
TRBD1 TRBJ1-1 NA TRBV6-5 TGTGCCAGCAGTTACTCGAGCACAGGGGGGGAAGCTTTCTTT CASSYSSTGGEAFF
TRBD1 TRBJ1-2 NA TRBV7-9 TGTGCCAGCAGCTTTTACGGGACAGGGGGTGAGGGCTACACCTTC CASSFYGTGGEGYTF
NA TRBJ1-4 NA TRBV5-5 TGTGCCAGCAGCTTCTCTGTGGCAGGAGGTAATGAAAAACTGTTTTTT CASSFSVAGGNEKLFF
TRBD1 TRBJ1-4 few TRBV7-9 TGTGCCAGCAGCACACAGGGGCCTAATGAAAAACTGTTTTTT CASSTQGPNEKLFF
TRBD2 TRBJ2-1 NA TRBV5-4 TGTGCCAGCAGCTTTGGACTAGCGGGAGTTACGGATGAGCAGTTCTTC CASSFGLAGVTDEQFF
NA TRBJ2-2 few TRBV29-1 TGCAGCGTTGAGAAGGGGGGAGGGGCCGGGGAGCTGTTTTTT CSVEKGGGAGELFF
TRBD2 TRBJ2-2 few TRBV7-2 TGTGCCAGCAGCTGGGGACTAGCAGCGAACACCGGGGAGCTGTTTTTT CASSWGLAANTGELFF
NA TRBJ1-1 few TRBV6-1 TGTGCCAGCAGTGAAGCGCTTGGGTGGGTCGCGGATGCTTTCTTT CASSEALGWVADAFF
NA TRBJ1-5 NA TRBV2 TGTGCCAGTAACCCCGCGGGGGCTGGACAGCCCCAGCATTTT CASNPAGAGQPQHF
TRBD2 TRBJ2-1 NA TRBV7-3 TGTGCCAGCAGCCCAGGGACTAGTGTGCAGTTCTTC CASSPGTSVQFF
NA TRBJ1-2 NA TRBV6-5 TGTGCCAGCAGACCCACCCCTAATTCGGACTATGGCTACACCTTC CASRPTPNSDYGYTF
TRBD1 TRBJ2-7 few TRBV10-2 TGCGCCAGCAGGCCCGACAGGGGAGACCACGAGCAGTACTTC CASRPDRGDHEQYF
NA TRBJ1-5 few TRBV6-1 TGTGCCAGTAGAGGTGACTTGTTTTATCAGCCCCAGCATTTT CASRGDLFYQPQHF
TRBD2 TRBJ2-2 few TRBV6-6 TGTGCCGCCCGGACTAGCGGGAGCTCCGGGGAGCTGTTTTTT CAARTSGSSGELFF